These 21 T cell receptor beta chains were sequenced from one sample in a study of T cells in Graves' hyperthyroidism and ophthalmopathy. TCR beta CDR3 regions were amplified from RNA transcripts. A set of HTBI primers served as the primers for a first-round RT-PCR of the TCR CDR3. TCRdb fed the multiplex PCR reads into MiXCR, producing one record per CDR3 protein. The table has 530,000 or so distinct CDR3 sequences, roughly 17% seen once. Sequencing input: blood. The receptors were gathered from a woman aged 18 to 35 with Graves' ophthalmopathy.

This clonotype was counted at least ten times. J is TRBJ1-1 and V is TRBV29-1; D perhaps matches TRBD1 (5 bases). The CDR3 length is 12 residues. Germline values: CDR1 SQVTM, CDR2 ANQGSEA. V was clipped by 4 bases and J by 4 bases, with 10 bases between them. Here the CDR3 reads CSVGRGGTEAFF. In DNA form, the CDR3 reads TGCAGCGTTGGAAGGGGTGGCACTGAAGCTTTCTTT.

This clonotype was recorded many times. The V call is TRBV12-3 or TRBV12-4, the J call TRBJ2-5; D not resolved. V was pared by 1 base and J by 5 bases, with 14 bases between. The CDR3 extends over 15 amino acids. The CDR3 region is CASSLGTTDGETQYF. The CDR3 nucleotides read TGTGCCAGCAGTTTAGGGACGACGGACGGGGAGACCCAGTACTTC.

This clonotype was found a few times. V is TRBV7-9 and J is TRBJ1-1, with D possibly being TRBD1 (5 bases). Germline-derived CDR1 and CDR2 are SEHNR and FQNEAQ (reference sequence). Trimming took 4 bases from V and 0 from J, leaving 21 bases between them. The CDR3 has 18 amino acids. The CDR3 reads CASSSLLSGPTMNTEAFF. The CDR3 bases are TGTGCCAGCAGCTCCCTATTGTCGGGGCCCACCATGAACACTGAAGCTTTCTTT.

The chain is built from TRBV18 and TRBJ1-2, with D possibly TRBD1 on 6 matching bases. Trimming left V 2 bases short and J 4 bases short, with 20 bases between. The V gene's germline CDR1 is KGHSH and CDR2 LQKENI. The CDR3 runs 17 residues. In DNA form, the CDR3 reads TGTGCCAGCTCACCAAAGGAGGGGGTAAAGTCACGCTATGGCTACACCTTC. Translated: CASSPKEGVKSRYGYTF.

The J gene is TRBJ2-7, the V gene TRBV7-9; TRBD1 is a possible D gene (6 bases). V dropped 1 base and J dropped 4 bases, with 14 bases sitting between them. Germline CDR1 is SEHNR and CDR2 is FQNEAQ (reference sequence). The CDR3 has 15 residues. The CDR3 DNA follows: TGTGCCAGCAGCTTAGGCCAGGGGCTCAGGTACGAGCAGTACTTC. Protein sequence: CASSLGQGLRYEQYF.

This rearrangement joins TRBV9 to TRBJ2-7; 7 positions agree with TRBD1. Germline V gives CDR1 SGDLS, CDR2 YYNGEE. The V segment lost 3 bases and the J segment 5 bases; nucleotides outside the gene matches: 11. This CDR3 is 15 amino acids long. CDR3 loop: CASSAPGGPRDEQYF. In DNA form, the CDR3 reads TGTGCCAGCAGCGCCCCAGGGGGTCCCCGAGACGAGCAGTACTTC.

This chain links TRBV6-5 with TRBJ1-4; TRBD1 aligns across 10 bases. Germline V gene lookup returns CDR1 MNHEY and CDR2 SVGAGI. The V gene end was trimmed by 0 bases and the J gene end by 6 bases; junction bases not matched to a gene: 7. The CDR3 runs 17 residues. CDR3 DNA sequence: TGTGCCAGCAGTTACTCAGGCTCCGGGACAGGGGATGAAAAACTGTTTTTT. Its protein is CASSYSGSGTGDEKLFF.

The table lists this clonotype with many counts. This chain uses TRBV7-2 with TRBJ1-1; 10 bases align to TRBD1. Trimming cost V 1 base and J 6 bases; bases outside gene matches: 5. The CDR3 consists of 15 residues. Germline V gene sequence: CDR1 SGHTA, CDR2 FQGNSA. The CDR3 sequence: CASSLGGTGVSEAFF. The CDR3, as DNA: TGTGCCAGCAGCTTAGGAGGGACAGGGGTTTCTGAAGCTTTCTTT. Full variable domain (remainder filled in from reference TRBV7-2 and TRBJ1-1): GAGVSQSPSNKVTEKGKDVELRCDPISGHTALYWYRQSLGQGLEFLIYFQGNSAPDKSGLPSDRFSAERTGGSVSTLTIQRTQQEDSAVYLCASSLGGTGVSEAFFGQGTRLTVV.

The chain carries TRBV3-1 and TRBJ2-3, with TRBD1 matching over 9 bases. Trimming cost V 2 bases and J 5 bases; bases outside gene matches: 5. This CDR3 contains 15 residues. Germline CDR1 and CDR2: LGHDT and YNNKEL (reference sequence). CDR3 sequence (DNA): TGTGCCAGCAGCCAAACCGGGACAGGGAGAGATACGCAGTATTTT. Translating it yields CASSQTGTGRDTQYF.

Ten or more counts support this clonotype. The rearrangement links TRBV9 to TRBJ2-7; D ambiguous. There are 14 residues in the CDR3. Germline V gives CDR1 SGDLS, CDR2 YYNGEE. V was shortened by 0 bases and J by 2 bases, with 9 bases between the two germline ends. This CDR3 is CASSVGGNPYEQYF. CDR3 DNA sequence: TGTGCCAGCAGCGTAGGTGGCAACCCCTACGAGCAGTACTTC.

This clonotype was found many times. At one end, the junction sequence differs from germline, possibly due to a read error. CDR3 in amino acids: CASREGTINEKLFF. In DNA, the CDR3 is TGTGCCAGCAGGGAAGGGACGATTAATGAAAAACTGTTTTTT. The V call is TRBV6-1, the J call TRBJ1-4; possibly TRBD1 for D (5 bases). This CDR3 comprises 14 residues. Looked up from germline, CDR1 is MNHNS and CDR2 is SASEGT.

This clonotype showed up many times. The chain uses TRBV27 and TRBJ2-4, with TRBD1 identical over 8 bases. With V trimmed by 3 bases and J by 7 bases, 11 bases remained unmatched. Germline values: CDR1 MNHEY, CDR2 SMNVEV (reference sequence). The CDR3 is made up of 16 amino acids. The CDR3 spells CASSLVFPDRENIQYF. For the CDR3, the DNA is TGTGCCAGCAGTTTGGTTTTTCCGGACAGGGAGAACATTCAGTACTTC.

This clonotype was found many times. The rearrangement joins TRBV6-1 to TRBJ2-2, with D possibly TRBD1 on 6 matching bases. Trimming removed 6 bases from V and 2 bases from J, with 16 bases in between. The CDR3 sequence is 16 residues long. Germline lookup yields CDR1 MNHNS and CDR2 SASEGT. CDR3: CASRPNRDTNTGELFF. The CDR3 region has the DNA TGTGCCAGCAGGCCAAACCGGGACACAAACACCGGGGAGCTGTTTTTT.

This clonotype was detected ten times or more. The chain couples TRBV5-1 to TRBJ2-1, with D possibly matching TRBD2 (6 bases). The CDR3 has 14 amino acids. Per the germline V gene, CDR1 is SGHRS and CDR2 is YFSETQ. The germline V and J ends were trimmed by 0 bases and 12 bases, with 16 bases remaining between them. DNA for the CDR3: TGCGCCAGCAGCTTGGGGGACTTGCAATGGAGGCAGTTCTTC. Amino acids: CASSLGDLQWRQFF.

Ten or more counts support this clonotype. The rearrangement uses TRBV7-2 and TRBJ1-2; maybe TRBD1 (5 bases). Trimming shortened V by 4 bases and J by 5 bases, and 17 bases separated the two germline ends. The CDR3 extends over 15 amino acids. CDR1 is SGHTA and CDR2 is FQGNSA in the germline V gene. CDR3 sequence (DNA): TGTGCCAGCAGCTCGGCCCTTTATACAGGATATGGCTACACCTTC. Encoded protein: CASSSALYTGYGYTF.

This clonotype was counted a few times. The V call is TRBV19, the J call TRBJ2-3; 7 positions agree with TRBD1. The CDR3 totals 18 residues. CDR1 LNHDA and CDR2 SQIVND come from the germline V gene (reference sequence). Trimming cost V 9 bases and J 1 base; bases outside gene matches: 19. DNA for the CDR3: TGTGCCAGCAACCATGACAGGGTGCGTGACAGTCGCACAGATACGCAGTATTTT. This encodes CASNHDRVRDSRTDTQYF.

The sample holds a few counts of this clonotype. J is TRBJ1-2 and V is TRBV6-4; no firm D call. Germline values: CDR1 MRHNA, CDR2 SNTAGT. V was shortened by 2 bases and J by 1 base, with 8 bases between the two germline ends. The CDR3 contains 14 residues. In DNA, the CDR3 is TGTGCCAGCAGTGACCTTTTGGTTAACTATGGCTACACCTTC. It specifies CASSDLLVNYGYTF.

This clonotype showed up just a few times. The chain joins TRBV28 to TRBJ2-1; 7 nucleotides align to TRBD1. The CDR3 covers 13 residues. From germline, CDR1 is MDHEN and CDR2 SYDVKM. V lost 3 bases, J lost 10 bases, and 6 bases stayed unmatched. CDR3 DNA: TGTGCCAGCAGTTTTATAGGGACAGAGGAGCAGTTCTTC. Its protein is CASSFIGTEEQFF.

The chain uses TRBV5-1 and TRBJ2-3; D is perhaps TRBD1 (5 bases). In germline, CDR1 is SGHRS, CDR2 YFSETQ. The length of the CDR3 is 15 residues. V was trimmed by 3 bases and J by 2 bases, leaving 13 bases between them. The CDR3 DNA reads as TGCGCCAGCAGCTGGGGCCCGGCGGACACAGATACGCAGTATTTT. As protein: CASSWGPADTDTQYF.

This clonotype has only a few counts. J is TRBJ2-7 and V is TRBV11-2; perhaps TRBD2 as D (7 bases). Trimming removed 2 bases from V and 1 base from J, with 15 bases in between. This CDR3 region has 16 residues. The germline V gene has CDR1 SGHAT and CDR2 FQNNGV. CDR3 sequence reads: CASSLLGGAPSYEQYF. DNA for the CDR3: TGTGCCAGCAGCTTATTAGGGGGGGCCCCTTCCTACGAGCAGTACTTC.

This clonotype has just a few counts. This chain connects TRBV7-9 to TRBJ1-3; D gene uncertain. Trimming left V 3 bases short and J 4 bases short, with 10 bases between. Looked up from germline, CDR1 is SEHNR and CDR2 is FQNEAQ (reference sequence). The CDR3 loop spans 14 amino acids. CDR3 loop: CASSFAGIGNTIYF. CDR3 nucleotides: TGTGCCAGCAGCTTTGCCGGGATAGGAAACACCATATATTTT.